Listed here are 17 T cell receptor beta chains from one sample, sequenced in a study of identical twins. TCRdb fed the 5' RACE reads into MiXCR, producing one record per CDR3 protein. The sample includes 250,000 or so distinct CDR3 sequences, roughly 8% of them seen just once. These data were also filed under a second study, of yellow fever vaccine responses in identical twins.

The source material was CD8+ T cells sorted from blood. The receptors were sampled from a woman between 18 and 30 years old in good health.

This clonotype was counted at least ten times. The gene calls are TRBV15 and TRBJ2-5; TRBD1 might be the D (5 bases). Trimming took 0 bases from V and 1 from J, leaving 9 bases between them. The CDR3 runs to 15 residues. Germline loops: CDR1 LNHNV, CDR2 YYDKDF (reference sequence). The CDR3 DNA sequence: TGTGCCACCAGCAGAGATAGGACAAGCCAAGAGACCCAGTACTTC. This encodes CATSRDRTSQETQYF.

This clonotype was observed at least ten times. The rearrangement links TRBV10-3 to TRBJ1-1; D possibly corresponds to TRBD1 (5 bases). From germline, CDR1 is ENHRY and CDR2 SYGVKD. The germline V and J ends were trimmed by 5 bases and 6 bases, with 10 bases remaining between them. This CDR3 comprises 12 residues. The CDR3 region has the DNA TGTGCCATCAGTTCGGGGGTCCCTGAAGCTTTCTTT. Translation gives CAISSGVPEAFF.

This clonotype showed up just a few times. This rearrangement joins TRBV29-1 to TRBJ2-1; 8 positions match TRBD2. The V gene end was trimmed by 5 bases and the J gene end by 2 bases; junction bases not matched to a gene: 2. The CDR3 is made up of 13 amino acids. Germline V gene data show CDR1 as SQVTM and CDR2 as ANQGSEA. CDR3 loop: CSVSGGPYNEQFF. DNA of the CDR3: TGCAGCGTTAGCGGGGGTCCCTACAATGAGCAGTTCTTC.

V is TRBV11-2 and J is TRBJ2-3; D may be TRBD1 or TRBD2 (5 bases each). Trimming took off 5 bases at V and 5 bases at J, with 20 bases between the two ends. Germline CDR1 is SGHAT and CDR2 is FQNNGV. The length of the CDR3 is 16 residues. The CDR3 DNA follows: TGTGCCAGCAGCCTCCCCCGGGGCTCCGCGGGAGATACGCAGTATTTT. It specifies CASSLPRGSAGDTQYF.

This clonotype was seen many times. The chain carries TRBV27 and TRBJ2-7; D remains ambiguous. This CDR3 is 13 amino acids long. The V end lost 6 bases, the J end lost 1 base, and 10 bases lay between the germline ends. Per the germline V gene, CDR1 is MNHEY and CDR2 is SMNVEV (reference sequence). The CDR3 loop reads CASSHTGSYEQYF. The DNA for the CDR3 is TGTGCCAGCAGCCATACCGGGTCCTACGAGCAGTACTTC.

This clonotype was observed many times. V is TRBV4-3 and J is TRBJ1-1, with D hard to call. Trimming removed 0 bases from V and 0 bases from J, with 8 bases in between. CDR3 size: 15 residues. CDR1 and CDR2 from the germline V gene are LGHNA and YSLEER. The DNA for the CDR3 is TGCGCCAGCAGCCAAGATCCGGCCGTGAACACTGAAGCTTTCTTT. This encodes CASSQDPAVNTEAFF.

This clonotype has only a few counts. The chain combines TRBV15 with TRBJ1-1; D call uncertain. Deletions cut 0 bases from V and 1 base from J, with 12 bases between. Germline CDR1 reads LNHNV; CDR2 reads YYDKDF (reference sequence). The CDR3 runs to 16 residues. The CDR3 nucleotides read TGTGCCACCAGCAGAGATAGATGGCAGAAGAACACTGAAGCTTTCTTT. Translated, it gives CATSRDRWQKNTEAFF.

The chain uses TRBV15 and TRBJ2-5; 7 bases map to TRBD1. Germline V gene data show CDR1 as LNHNV and CDR2 as YYDKDF (reference sequence). The CDR3 runs to 15 residues. V trimming: 3 bases; J trimming: 1 base; junction bases outside the gene matches: 5. The CDR3 nucleotides are TGTGCCACCAGCAGTAACAGGGGTGCCCAAGAGACCCAGTACTTC. Its translation is CATSSNRGAQETQYF.

This clonotype was counted ten times or more. The chain carries TRBV3-1 and TRBJ1-3; tentative D call: TRBD1 (6 bases). This CDR3 is 16 amino acids long. V lost 5 bases, J lost 0 bases, and 14 bases lay in between. Germline V gene data show CDR1 as LGHDT and CDR2 as YNNKEL (reference sequence). The CDR3 is CASSKGGADSGNTIYF. CDR3 nucleotide sequence: TGTGCCAGCAGCAAAGGGGGGGCCGACTCTGGAAACACCATATATTTT.

The V gene is TRBV6-2 or TRBV6-3, the J gene TRBJ2-7, with a weak D call TRBD1 (6 bases). Germline values: CDR1 MNHEY, CDR2 SVGEGT. Deletions cut 9 bases from V and 0 bases from J, with 27 bases between. The CDR3 contains 18 residues. CDR3 residues: CASTPGMVNRDPSYEQYF. The DNA of the CDR3 is TGTGCCAGTACGCCGGGCATGGTCAACAGGGACCCCTCCTACGAGCAGTACTTC.

This clonotype was seen a handful of times. The chain has TRBV5-1 and TRBJ2-1; D not resolved. The V end was cut by 4 bases, the J end by 3 bases, with 14 bases between. The CDR3 runs to 15 residues. CDR1 and CDR2 (germline): SGHRS, YFSETQ. The CDR3 reads CASSMDGSDYNEQFF. The CDR3 DNA reads TGCGCCAGCAGCATGGACGGCAGCGACTACAATGAGCAGTTCTTC.

This rearrangement joins TRBV11-3 to TRBJ2-2; 8 positions match TRBD2. V lost 2 bases to trimming and J lost 5 bases; unmatched junction nucleotides: 10. The CDR3 spans 17 residues. The V gene's germline CDR1 is SGHNT and CDR2 YENEEA. CDR3 nucleotide sequence: TGTGCCAGCAGCTTAAGATTCGGGGGGGCCGAGACCGGGGAGCTGTTTTTT. Its protein is CASSLRFGGAETGELFF.

This sequence joins TRBV10-3 and TRBJ1-4, with D unresolved. The CDR3 is 13 residues long. V shed 11 bases and J shed 0 bases, with 10 bases lying between them. CDR1 ENHRY and CDR2 SYGVKD come from the germline V gene. The CDR3 loop reads CAFHWATNEKLFF. In DNA form, the CDR3 reads TGTGCCTTCCACTGGGCAACTAATGAAAAACTGTTTTTT.

This clonotype was counted ten times or more. The chain is built from TRBV6-4 and TRBJ2-1, with 7 bases identical to TRBD2. The CDR3 contains 18 residues. CDR1 is MRHNA and CDR2 is SNTAGT in the germline V gene. The V gene end was trimmed by 0 bases and the J gene end by 3 bases; junction bases not matched to a gene: 11. CDR3 nucleotide sequence: TGTGCCAGCAGTGACTCCGGGCTTGGTAGGGAGGGCTACAATGAGCAGTTCTTC. Protein sequence: CASSDSGLGREGYNEQFF.

In this sample, this clonotype turned up many times. V is TRBV7-2 and J is TRBJ2-5; a weak D match, TRBD1 (5 bases). Germline V gives CDR1 SGHTA, CDR2 FQGNSA. The CDR3 length is 13 residues. The V end lost 3 bases, the J end lost 2 bases, and 7 bases lay between the germline ends. The CDR3 nucleotides are TGTGCCAGCAGCTTGCGACAGCAAGAGACCCAGTACTTC. This translates into CASSLRQQETQYF. The full variable domain, completed using reference TRBV7-2 and TRBJ2-5, is GAGVSQSPSNKVTEKGKDVELRCDPISGHTALYWYRQSLGQGLEFLIYFQGNSAPDKSGLPSDRFSAERTGGSVSTLTIQRTQQEDSAVYLCASSLRQQETQYFGPGTRLLVL.

This clonotype was seen only a few times. The genes are TRBV28 and TRBJ2-1; 11 bases are shared with TRBD2. In germline, CDR1 is MDHEN, CDR2 SYDVKM. V shed 3 bases and J 3 bases; nucleotides not matched to a gene: 4. The CDR3 has 16 residues. The CDR3 loop is CASSLATSGIYNEQFF. The CDR3 DNA follows: TGTGCCAGCAGTTTGGCGACTAGCGGGATCTACAATGAGCAGTTCTTC.

The rearrangement joins TRBV29-1 to TRBJ2-7, with 7 bases that match TRBD1. The germline CDR1 and CDR2 sequences are SQVTM and ANQGSEA. The ends lost 4 bases at V and 0 bases at J; junction bases unmatched: 3. The CDR3 loop spans 13 amino acids. CDR3 bases: TGCAGCGTTGGTGAGGGGGCCTCCTACGAGCAGTACTTC. It encodes CSVGEGASYEQYF.